This T cell receptor (beta chain) comes out of a study of shared clonotypes between healthy human individuals. The method was immunoSEQ multiplex PCR; TCRdb's version includes in-frame clones alone and lacks a portion of them. Of roughly 1.5 million clones listed, approximately 98% are singletons. About this clone itself: Antigen specificity is unknown.

This CDR3 comprises 14 residues. V shed 5 bases and J shed 6 bases, with 13 bases lying between them. Germline V gene data show CDR1 as SEHNR and CDR2 as FQNEAQ (reference sequence). General study findings and limits: Rarefaction showed sorted-subset sequencing was incomplete despite large depth. Of the naive CD4 clonotypes, about 5% were shared across several donors. Naive subsets, compared against memory subsets, generally had larger estimated richness values. Generation of non-shared clonotypes was less probable than generation of clonotypes shared by all four donors.

This TCR came from a man aged 25 to 40 in good health. V gene TRBV7-9 combines with J gene TRBJ2-2, with D perhaps TRBD2 (5 bases). Sequenced: naive CD4+ T cells sorted from blood. The subset here: CD45RA+ positively selected. CDR3 loop: CASSPGYFPGELFF. CDR3 coding DNA: TGTGCCAGCAGCCCGGGATACTTCCCCGGGGAGCTGTTTTTT.